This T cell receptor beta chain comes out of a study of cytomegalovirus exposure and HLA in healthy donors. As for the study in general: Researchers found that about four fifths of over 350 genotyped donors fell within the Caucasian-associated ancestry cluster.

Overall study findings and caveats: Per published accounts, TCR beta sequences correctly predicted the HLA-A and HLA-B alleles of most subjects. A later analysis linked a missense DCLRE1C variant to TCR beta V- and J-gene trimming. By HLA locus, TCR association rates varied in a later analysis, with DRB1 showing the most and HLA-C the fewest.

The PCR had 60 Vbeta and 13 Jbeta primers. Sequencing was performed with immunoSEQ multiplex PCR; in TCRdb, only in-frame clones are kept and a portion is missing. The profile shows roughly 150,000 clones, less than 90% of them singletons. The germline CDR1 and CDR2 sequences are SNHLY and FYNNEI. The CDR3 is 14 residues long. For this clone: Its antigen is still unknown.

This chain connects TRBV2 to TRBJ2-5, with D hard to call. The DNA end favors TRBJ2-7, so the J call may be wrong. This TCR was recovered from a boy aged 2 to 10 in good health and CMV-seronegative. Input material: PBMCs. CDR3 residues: CAQRKASKVYEQYF. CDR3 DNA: TGTGCCCAAAGGAAGGCTAGTAAGGTCTACGAGCAGTACTTC.